Here is one TCR beta chain with its context. This clonotype was recorded many times. Its antigen is currently not known. Base qualities are missing; no much larger clone stands one base away. Amplification of TCR beta CDR3 regions was carried out from RNA transcripts. For the first round of RT-PCR on the TCR CDR3, the HTBI primer set was used together with the Qiagen OneStep RT-PCR kit. A second multiplex PCR round built the libraries, followed by size selection and purification. Paired-end sequencing of the libraries was performed with 100 bp reads on an Illumina HiSeq2000. In the original analysis: SOAPnuke was used to process the raw data, with reads discarded if the reads contained adapters or uncalled bases, had a mean Phred below 15, or lacked an exact constant-primer or identifier match. High-quality paired reads were merged using COPE v1.2.5, and each unique nucleotide sequence was defined as a clonotype. MiTCR v1.1 was used to align the clonotypes against IMGT TRBV, TRBD and TRBJ reference segments. Only V-J combinations with frequency above 0.0001, covering roughly 99% of repertoires, were analysed. The TCS score was defined as F50 (clonal expansion) divided by E x V (chaos), with BLOSUM62-based TCRdist calculated between CDR3 peptides within each V-J. Welch's t-statistics and random forest reduced 500 to 550 V-J features to around 14, which were used in a naive Bayes classifier (R e1071). In TCRdb, the public reads were trimmed at Q25 with fastp and aligned with MiXCR, with productive beta chains retained. Rows are unified per CDR3 protein, each entry keeping the most common DNA and genes. V and J calls and clone size were set by TCRdb, not the authors. Counted in this sample were 20,000 to 30,000 distinct CDR3 sequences; approximately 45% of them appeared once. Together, the top ten hold around a tenth of the sample.

V is pruned by 5 bases and J by 9 bases, leaving 14 bases of the junction without a gene match. Sequences MNHEY (CDR1) and SMNVEV (CDR2) are obtained from the germline V gene (reference sequence). The CDR3 runs 15 residues from the cysteine to the phenylalanine. Of the read, only the CDR3 DNA is kept; its 45 bases are in frame from base 1. A patient counted as having stable Graves' hyperthyroidism if no progression to ophthalmopathy occurred over 18 months of follow-up. The hyperthyroidism patients were between 18 and 65 years old and newly diagnosed, with a disease duration of less than 2 months. Patients with uncontrolled infections, other autoimmune diseases, pregnancy or lactation were excluded. Diagnoses were based on clinical symptoms, serum thyroxine and TRAb, thyroid ultrasound and orbital computed tomography. Ficoll-Paque density gradient centrifugation was used to isolate PBMCs from around 10 ml of fresh peripheral blood. Total RNA was extracted using Trizol reagent, and RNA quality was assessed on an Agilent 2100 Bioanalyzer.

This sample is part of a study of T cells in Graves' hyperthyroidism and ophthalmopathy (dated by TCRdb to between 2018 and 2021). General notes on the study: Peripheral blood was sampled at the time of initial diagnosis, prior to any treatment. According to the paper, TCR Vbeta CDR3 sequencing was carried out on over 130 peripheral blood samples, which came from about 45 ophthalmopathy, around 75 hyperthyroidism and some 17 progressor patients. In roughly six Graves' hyperthyroidism patients, the study also compared T-cell repertoires from thyroid tissue with T-cell repertoires from blood. Following sampling, methimazole starting at 30 mg daily was given to hyperthyroidism patients, and high-dose intravenous methylprednisolone was given to ophthalmopathy patients. An independent validation cohort of 18 to 20 hyperthyroidism patients and approximately 16 patients who later progressed to ophthalmopathy tested prospective prediction of ophthalmopathy. The 100 discovery patients were divided at random into training and test sets in a 7:3 ratio. A discovery cohort of about a hundred patients, 43 with Graves' ophthalmopathy and fewer than 65 with stable Graves' hyperthyroidism, was used to find distinguishing TCR V-J signatures. What the authors observed across the whole study: No statistical method was used to fix the sample size in advance, and group allocation was not hidden from the investigators. During validation, the model predicted progression to ophthalmopathy a median of approximately 6.5 months ahead of onset, with 70.59% sensitivity and 72.22% specificity. Ophthalmopathy was separated from stable hyperthyroidism by a 13 V-J signature model, with over 85% sensitivity and roughly 81% specificity obtained in cross-validation and 80%/75% obtained in testing. Blood samples also contained most of the expanded thyroid clonotypes (frequency above 0.001), which suggests that blood repertoires may reflect thyroid immune responses.

The sequencing sample was made of blood. The sequence derives from a woman aged 25 to 39 with Graves' hyperthyroidism. The chain employs TRBV27 and TRBJ2-7, and TRBD1 aligns with 9 junction nucleotides. Here the CDR3 is given as CASSTGQGRPGGQYF. The nucleotide sequence reads as follows: TGTGCCAGCAGTACAGGACAGGGGCGGCCCGGCGGGCAGTACTTC.